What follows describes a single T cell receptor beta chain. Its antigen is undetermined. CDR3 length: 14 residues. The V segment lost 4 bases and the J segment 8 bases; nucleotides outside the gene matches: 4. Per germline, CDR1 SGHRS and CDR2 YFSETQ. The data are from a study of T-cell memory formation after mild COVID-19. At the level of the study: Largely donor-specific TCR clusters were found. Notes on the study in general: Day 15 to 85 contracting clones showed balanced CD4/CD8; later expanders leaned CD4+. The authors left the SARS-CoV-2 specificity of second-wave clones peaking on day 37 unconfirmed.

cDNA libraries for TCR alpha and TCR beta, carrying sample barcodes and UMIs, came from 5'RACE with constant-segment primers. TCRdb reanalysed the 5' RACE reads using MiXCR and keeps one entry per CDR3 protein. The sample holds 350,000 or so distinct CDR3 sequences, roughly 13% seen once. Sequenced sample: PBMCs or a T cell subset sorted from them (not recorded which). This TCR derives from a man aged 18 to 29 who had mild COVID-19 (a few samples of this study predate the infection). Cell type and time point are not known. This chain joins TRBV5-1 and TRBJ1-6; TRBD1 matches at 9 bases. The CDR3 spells CASSTGQGYSPLHF. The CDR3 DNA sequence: TGCGCCAGCAGCACGGGACAGGGTTATTCACCCCTCCACTTT.